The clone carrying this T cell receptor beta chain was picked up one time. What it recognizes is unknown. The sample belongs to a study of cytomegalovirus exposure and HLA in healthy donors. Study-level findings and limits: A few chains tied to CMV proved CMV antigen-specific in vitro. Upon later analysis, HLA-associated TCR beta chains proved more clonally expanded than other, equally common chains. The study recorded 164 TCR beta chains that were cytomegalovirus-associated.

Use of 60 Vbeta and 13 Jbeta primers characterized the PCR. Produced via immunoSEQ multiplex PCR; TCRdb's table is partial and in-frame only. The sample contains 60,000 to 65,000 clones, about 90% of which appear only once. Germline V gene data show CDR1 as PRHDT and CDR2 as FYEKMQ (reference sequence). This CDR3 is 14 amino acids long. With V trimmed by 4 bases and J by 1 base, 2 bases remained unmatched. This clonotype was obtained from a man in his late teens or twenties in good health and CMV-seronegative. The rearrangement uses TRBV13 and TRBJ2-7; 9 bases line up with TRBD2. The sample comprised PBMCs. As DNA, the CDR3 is TGTGCCAGCAGCTCTAGCGGGGCGTCCTACGAGCAGTACTTC. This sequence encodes CASSSSGASYEQYF.